This T cell receptor beta chain was sequenced for a study of cytomegalovirus exposure and HLA in healthy donors. Study in general: Approximately 83 million unique TCRs from HLA-typed donors were held in an early data release. Of several hundred genotyped donors, roughly 81% clustered with self-reported Caucasian donors.

Trimming stripped 6 bases from V and 6 bases from J, with 18 bases between. Germline lookup yields CDR1 MDHEN and CDR2 SYDVKM. The CDR3 loop spans 15 amino acids. The PCR was carried out with 60 Vbeta primers and 13 Jbeta primers. TCRdb's table, derived via immunoSEQ multiplex PCR, lists solely in-frame clones and lacks some. The table shows more than 65,000 clones, with about 74% occurring only once. Study-wide findings and caveats: It was approximately 150 TCR beta chains that were listed as cytomegalovirus-associated. Among CMV-associated TCR beta chains, most appeared HLA-restricted in a later analysis.

As to this clone: Its antigen is unknown.

The V and J genes are TRBV28 and TRBJ1-5, with D uncertain. This TCR was sampled from a man between 35 and 55 years old in good health and CMV-seronegative. The sequenced material came from PBMCs. CDR3 protein: CASSQDTAGSQPQHF. DNA of the CDR3: TGTGCCAGCAGCCAAGACACGGCGGGAAGTCAGCCCCAGCATTTT.